A selection of T cell receptor beta chains follows, all from one sample in a study of cytomegalovirus exposure and HLA in healthy donors. The assay was immunoSEQ multiplex PCR, and TCRdb's table has in-frame clones only and misses some. Here the sample spans 120,000 or so clones, approximately 90% being singletons. The sequenced sample was PBMCs. These receptors were collected from a young woman in good health and CMV-seronegative. CDR3s include the opening cysteine and the closing phenylalanine or tryptophan. Size values are once, few and many counts, or a class for expanded clones, and some rows have none.

size: .; V: TRBV6-8; CDR3: CASSYPGLAGETQYF
size: once; V: TRBV28; CDR3: CASSETGGDYGYTF
size: .; V: TRBV10-3; CDR3: CAISVWSHENIQYF
size: .; V: TRBV19; CDR3: CASSRRPGTGTGANVLTF
size: .; V: TRBV6-1; CDR3: CASSELTGEQYF
size: .; V: TRBV27; CDR3: CASSGGPNYNEQFF
size: .; V: TRBV7-2; CDR3: CASSLESAKVYEQYF
size: .; V: TRBV9; CDR3: CASSVSSGRGTQYF
size: few; V: TRBV19; CDR3: CASRTQTGAGNTIYF
size: .; V: TRBV12-2; CDR3: CASRERRIGSYNEQFF
size: .; V: TRBV27; CDR3: CASRLTGGDTQYF
size: .; V: TRBV5-1; CDR3: CASRAGQETQYF
size: .; V: TRBV2; CDR3: CASIRTGGAYEQYF
size: .; V: TRBV27; CDR3: CASSVQGLATNEQFF
size: .; V: TRBV2; CDR3: CASRAPGQGNGELFF
size: .; V: TRBV9; CDR3: CASSVDGRGLRYGYTF
size: .; V: TRBV11-2; CDR3: CASSLSIATNEKLFF
size: .; V: TRBV6-6; CDR3: CASSYSGGGVGYTF
size: once; V: TRBV7-8; CDR3: CASSTPRGSYEQYF
size: .; V: TRBV9; CDR3: CASSVGSGGAEETQYF
size: .; V: TRBV18; CDR3: CASSRGRGNQPQHF
size: few; V: TRBV28; CDR3: CASSLWGGGYTF
size: .; V: TRBV19; CDR3: CASWDREAGERPQHF
size: .; V: TRBV11-2; CDR3: CASSVRYRGLFEPWDEQFF
size: .; V: TRBV27; CDR3: CASSLSGSYYGYTF
size: .; V: TRBV9; CDR3: CASSGTSGNEQFF
size: .; V: TRBV28; CDR3: CASSPAALSNQPQHF
size: .; V: TRBV20-1; CDR3: CSARSGEKLFF
size: .; V: TRBV6-4; CDR3: CASSDSGQGQYGYTF
size: .; V: TRBV7-8; CDR3: CASSLYGGQGTNEQYF
size: .; V: TRBV4-1; CDR3: CASSQDGAGQETQYF
size: .; V: TRBV18; CDR3: CASSPLSTGGTYEQYF
size: .; V: TRBV19; CDR3: CASSTQGAGYNEQFF
size: .; V: TRBV7-2; CDR3: CASSLASQGNNQPQHF
size: .; V: TRBV28; CDR3: CASSSPRGQVVGTNEKLFF
size: .; V: TRBV29-1; CDR3: CSVVLAGPRSYEQYF
size: .; V: TRBV9; CDR3: CASSPGGMNTEAFF
size: .; V: TRBV30; CDR3: CAWSVAGAYEQYF
size: few; V: TRBV7-2; CDR3: CASSLGGQYEQYF
size: .; V: TRBV28; CDR3: CATSGYQRTPNYGYTF
size: once; V: TRBV28; CDR3: CATVRGYEQYF
size: .; V: TRBV30; CDR3: CAWSRGTTYNEQFF
size: .; V: TRBV10-3; CDR3: CAISDPSGGGQDYEQYF
size: .; V: TRBV30; CDR3: CAWGGAVDTQYF
size: .; V: TRBV6-5; CDR3: CASSYADTYNEQFF
size: .; V: TRBV7-9; CDR3: CASSLQGYEQYF
size: .; V: TRBV28; CDR3: CASKTGGDGNTIYF
size: once; V: TRBV7-2; CDR3: CASSLAVSGASEQYF
size: once; V: TRBV4-2; CDR3: CASSQGDRERFNTGELFF
size: .; V: TRBV10-2; CDR3: CASSGQGGQPQHF
size: .; V: TRBV7-2; CDR3: CASSIASGSYVFVGELFF
size: .; V: TRBV5-1; CDR3: CASSLGLGAYEQYF
size: .; V: TRBV27; CDR3: CASSRTGDGYTF
size: .; V: TRBV6-1; CDR3: CASRPSGTGGETQYF
size: .; V: TRBV7-8; CDR3: CASSPYGLAGTDTQYF
size: few; V: TRBV19; CDR3: CASSTRGTDTQYF
size: .; V: TRBV7-8; CDR3: CASSLRGARYNEQFF
size: .; V: TRBV19; CDR3: CASSSGWTAKGFWEQYF
size: .; V: TRBV4-3; CDR3: CASSQDGWAGQTQYF
size: once; V: TRBV4-3; CDR3: CASSEGTGPLLDSGNTIYF